This TCR beta chain was found in a study of T cells in Graves' hyperthyroidism and ophthalmopathy. Study at large: Any treatment followed the collection of peripheral blood at initial diagnosis. Findings and caveats of the study: Appearing also in blood were most of the thyroid clonotypes expanded above 0.001.

TCR beta CDR3 region amplification was performed from RNA transcripts. The TCR CDR3 first-round RT-PCR relied on the HTBI primer set. Using its own MiXCR run on the multiplex PCR reads, TCRdb lists one record per CDR3 protein. The profile covers 380,000 or so distinct CDR3 sequences, with less than 15% appearing a single time and less than 25% taken by the ten largest. This clonotype was seen repeatedly, ten times or more. The antigen remains unidentified. V was trimmed by 1 base and J by 2 bases, leaving 17 bases between them. The germline CDR1 and CDR2 sequences are LGHNA and YNFKEQ. The CDR3 loop spans 18 amino acids. Patients were excluded for uncontrolled infection, other autoimmune disease, pregnancy or lactation. Diagnoses were established using clinical symptoms, serum thyroxine and TRAb, thyroid ultrasound and orbital computed tomography.

This TCR was sampled from a man in his thirties or forties with Graves' hyperthyroidism that later progressed to Graves' ophthalmopathy. The rearrangement links TRBV4-2 to TRBJ2-2, with D tentatively TRBD2 (6 bases). The source material was blood. CDR3 bases: TGTGCCAGCAGCCAAGGCTTGGCGGGGTCAGTCAACACCGGGGAGCTGTTTTTT. Protein sequence: CASSQGLAGSVNTGELFF.